Here is one TCR beta chain with its context. The sample belongs to a study of cytomegalovirus exposure and HLA in healthy donors. CDR3 length equals 15 residues. Per germline, CDR1 MNHEY and CDR2 SVGAGI. V shed 9 bases and J 0 bases; nucleotides not matched to a gene: 8. Amplification used 60 Vbeta primers and 13 Jbeta primers. Using immunoSEQ multiplex PCR, the repertoire was profiled, and TCRdb retains in-frame clones only, with some absent. This table has around 62,000 clones, around 80% appearing once. This sequence joins TRBV6-5 and TRBJ2-3, with 8 positions matching TRBD1. Sequenced input: PBMCs. The clonotype comes from a man aged 35-49 years in good health and CMV-seronegative. The CDR3 DNA follows: TGTGCCAGTAAACTGACAGGGGCGAGCACAGATACGCAGTATTTT. Its translation: CASKLTGASTDTQYF.